The entry below describes one TCR beta chain. Its antigen is as yet unknown. The source of the PBMCs was about 10 ml of fresh peripheral blood. This sample stems from a study of T cells in Graves' hyperthyroidism and ophthalmopathy. Whole-study findings and limits: In validation, the model predicted ophthalmopathy. These predictions came a median roughly 6.5 months before onset. Separating ophthalmopathy from stable hyperthyroidism was achieved by a 13 V-J model.

Between the trimmed V and J ends, which lost 0 bases and 6 bases, there was a span of 12 bases. Germline CDR1 reads ENHRY; CDR2 reads SYGVKD. The CDR3 has 15 residues. Researchers amplified the TCR beta CDR3 regions from RNA transcripts. When the TCR CDR3 underwent first-round RT-PCR, the HTBI primer set was used. In TCRdb, the multiplex PCR reads were re-called with MiXCR into one record per CDR3 protein. Of 600,000 to 650,000 distinct CDR3 sequences detected, less than 25% appear once; the ten largest clones hold over 30%. The V and J genes are TRBV10-3 and TRBJ2-1, with D perhaps TRBD1 (6 bases). The sequenced material came from blood. This sequence originates from a man aged 25 to 40 with Graves' ophthalmopathy. The CDR3 DNA sequence: TGTGCCATCAGTGAGTCGCCTGGGGGCCTCAATGAGCAGTTCTTC. It specifies CAISESPGGLNEQFF.